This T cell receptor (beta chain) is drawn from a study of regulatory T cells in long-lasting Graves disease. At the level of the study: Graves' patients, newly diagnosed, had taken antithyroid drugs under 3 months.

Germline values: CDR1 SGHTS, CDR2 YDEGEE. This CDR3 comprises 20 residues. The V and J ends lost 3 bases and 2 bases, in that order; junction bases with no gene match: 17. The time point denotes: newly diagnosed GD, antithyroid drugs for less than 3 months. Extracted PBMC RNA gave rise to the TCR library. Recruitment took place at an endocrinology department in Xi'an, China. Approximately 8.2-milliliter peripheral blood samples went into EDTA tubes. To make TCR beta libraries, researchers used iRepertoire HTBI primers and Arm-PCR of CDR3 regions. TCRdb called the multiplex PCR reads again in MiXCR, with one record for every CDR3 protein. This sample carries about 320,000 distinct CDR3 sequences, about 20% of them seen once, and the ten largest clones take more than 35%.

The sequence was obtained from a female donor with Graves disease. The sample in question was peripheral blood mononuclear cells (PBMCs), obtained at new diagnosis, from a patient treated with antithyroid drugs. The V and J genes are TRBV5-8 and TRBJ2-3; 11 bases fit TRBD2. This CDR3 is CASSSTSARILAGDTDTQYF. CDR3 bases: TGTGCCAGCAGCTCGACCTCCGCACGAATACTAGCGGGGGACACAGATACGCAGTATTTT.